This passage covers 24 T cell receptor beta chains from one sample sequenced in a study of blood T cell repertoires in COVID-19. Libraries were prepared by immunoSEQ multiplex PCR; TCRdb keeps only in-frame clonotypes and omits some of them. The data hold 200,000 to 250,000 clones, with approximately 88% observed a single time. The specimen was PBMCs or T cells enriched from blood (not recorded which). The receptors originated from a young woman who had been exposed to COVID-19.

In nucleotides, the CDR3 is TGCGCCAGCAGTTCGACTAGCGGGAGATTAAACACCGGGGAGCTGTTTTTT. Protein product: CASSSTSGRLNTGELFF. This chain joins TRBV5-1 and TRBJ2-2, with 12 bases that match TRBD2. The CDR3 length is 17 residues. Per germline, CDR1 SGHRS and CDR2 YFSETQ. V lost 5 bases, J lost 2 bases, and 7 bases stayed unmatched.

This clone was observed a handful of times. The rearrangement uses TRBV6-5 and TRBJ1-2, with D possibly being TRBD1 (5 bases). V dropped 11 bases and J dropped 2 bases, with 15 bases sitting between them. The V gene's germline CDR1 is MNHEY and CDR2 SVGAGI. The CDR3 extends over 13 amino acids. The CDR3 bases are TGTGCCGCAGGGCTTGGGGCAAACTATGGCTACACCTTC. This codes for CAAGLGANYGYTF.

The CDR3 nucleotides are TGTGCCAGCAGGCCCCGACAGGGAATAAACTATGGCTACACCTTC. Its translation: CASRPRQGINYGYTF. This chain uses TRBV2 with TRBJ1-2; 7 bases map to TRBD1. In germline, CDR1 is SNHLY, CDR2 FYNNEI. The CDR3 is 15 amino acids. The V segment lost 6 bases and the J segment 2 bases; nucleotides outside the gene matches: 9.

The chain couples TRBV3-1 (or the pseudogene TRBV3-2) to TRBJ1-2; a possible D gene is TRBD1 (6 bases). Germline V gene lookup returns CDR1 LGHDT and CDR2 YNNKEL (reference sequence). The V end was cut by 4 bases, the J end by 4 bases, with 19 bases between. The CDR3 is 16 amino acids. CDR3 in DNA: TGTGCCAGCAGCCCCAGGGGAAGGGTCTATGGCTATGGCTACACCTTC. It codes for CASSPRGRVYGYGYTF.

This chain links TRBV5-6 with TRBJ1-1; TRBD1 matches 8 bases. After removal of 2 bases from V and 3 bases from J, the junction contained 3 bases not matched to a gene. This CDR3 has 14 amino acids. From germline, CDR1 is SGHDT and CDR2 YYEEEE. As DNA, the CDR3 is TGTGCCAGCAGCTTCAGGGGGCGGGACACTGAAGCTTTCTTT. This translates into CASSFRGRDTEAFF.

The chain joins TRBV11-2 to TRBJ2-7; 7 positions agree with TRBD2. Trimming took 5 bases from V and 4 from J; bases not matched to a gene: 14. This CDR3 region has 16 residues. Germline V gives CDR1 SGHAT, CDR2 FQNNGV. The CDR3 is CASSRGGDRKGYEQYF. The CDR3 DNA sequence: TGTGCCAGCAGCCGTGGGGGGGACCGCAAGGGATACGAGCAGTACTTC. Looking up the rest from reference TRBV11-2 and TRBJ2-7 gives the full variable domain: EAGVAQSPRYKIIEKRQSVAFWCNPISGHATLYWYQQILGQGPKLLIQFQNNGVVDDSQLPKDRFSAERLKGVDSTLKIQPAKLEDSAVYLCASSRGGDRKGYEQYFGPGTRLTVT.

The genes are TRBV10-3 and TRBJ2-5; no reliable D call. The germline V gene encodes CDR1 ENHRY and CDR2 SYGVKD. This CDR3 has 10 residues. Trimming left V 7 bases short and J 4 bases short, with 4 bases between. CDR3 sequence (DNA): TGTGCCATCAACGGAGAGACCCAGTACTTC. It translates to CAINGETQYF.

The chain links TRBV7-6 to TRBJ2-2, with 7 bases lining up with TRBD1. The V segment lost 4 bases and the J segment 0 bases; nucleotides outside the gene matches: 2. CDR3 size: 15 residues. The germline gives CDR1 SGHVS, CDR2 FNYEAQ. The CDR3 reads CASSSGTANTGELFF. The CDR3 nucleotides are TGTGCCAGCAGCTCCGGGACAGCGAACACCGGGGAGCTGTTTTTT.

The chain is built from TRBV7-6 and TRBJ2-3, with D perhaps TRBD1 (7 bases). This CDR3 has 15 residues. Germline V gene lookup returns CDR1 SGHVS and CDR2 FNYEAQ. V was cut by 4 bases and J by 3 bases, with 14 bases left in between. CDR3 in DNA: TGTGCCAGCAGCTCCTTGACAGGGACTACAGATACGCAGTATTTT. Amino acid sequence: CASSSLTGTTDTQYF.

The chain has TRBV18 and TRBJ2-2; D is undetermined. Germline assignment: CDR1 KGHSH and CDR2 LQKENI. Trimming pared 6 bases from V and 2 bases from J, leaving 13 bases between. CDR3 length: 15 amino acids. CDR3 sequence (DNA): TGTGCCAGCTCCCTACTCTCAATAAACACCGGGGAGCTGTTTTTT. Translated: CASSLLSINTGELFF.

V and J are TRBV4-2 and TRBJ1-2, with TRBD1 matching 11 bases. J gave up 8 bases and V 3 bases, and 8 bases lay outside the gene matches. This CDR3 is built from 15 residues. Per the germline V gene, CDR1 is LGHNA and CDR2 is YNFKEQ. For the CDR3, the DNA is TGTGCCAGCAGCCAGGAGGGACAGGGGGGAGAAGGCTACACCTTC. Translating gives CASSQEGQGGEGYTF.

The chain links TRBV19 to TRBJ2-7; 12 positions match TRBD2. The CDR3 is 15 residues long. Trimming took 5 bases from V and 2 from J; bases not matched to a gene: 4. The germline gives CDR1 LNHDA, CDR2 SQIVND (reference sequence). CDR3 in amino acids: CASSPWTSGAYEQYF. The CDR3 nucleotides are TGTGCCAGTAGTCCTTGGACTAGCGGGGCCTACGAGCAGTACTTC.

The chain employs TRBV5-6 and TRBJ2-2; 8 bases are shared with TRBD1. The germline gives CDR1 SGHDT, CDR2 YYEEEE. Losses at the gene ends were 0 bases for V and 7 bases for J; bases not matched to a gene: 8. The CDR3 runs 16 residues. The CDR3 region is CASSLALTGADGELFF. In DNA, the CDR3 is TGTGCCAGCAGCTTGGCCCTGACAGGGGCAGACGGGGAGCTGTTTTTT.

This chain links TRBV3-1 (or the pseudogene TRBV3-2) with TRBJ2-5; no definite D call. The CDR3 loop spans 14 amino acids. Deletions cut 4 bases from V and 5 bases from J, with 14 bases between. Germline V gene lookup returns CDR1 LGHDT and CDR2 YNNKEL (reference sequence). CDR3 sequence (DNA): TGTGCCAGCAGCCCGAACAAGATCGGGGAGACCCAGTACTTC. Protein sequence: CASSPNKIGETQYF.

The V gene is TRBV5-4, the J gene TRBJ2-7; D unresolved. The CDR3 runs 14 residues. Germline assignment: CDR1 SGHNT and CDR2 YYREEE (reference sequence). Trimming took off 0 bases at V and 1 base at J, with 8 bases between the two ends. CDR3 sequence reads: CASSLDADSYEQYF. For the CDR3, the DNA is TGTGCCAGCAGCTTGGATGCAGATTCCTACGAGCAGTACTTC.

The chain links TRBV11-2 to TRBJ1-1; D may be TRBD1 (6 bases). Per the germline V gene, CDR1 is SGHAT and CDR2 is FQNNGV. This CDR3 contains 15 residues. Between the trimmed V and J ends, which lost 1 base and 4 bases, there was a span of 13 bases. The CDR3: CASSLGGGGGTEAFF. Written as DNA, the CDR3 is TGTGCCAGCAGCTTAGGGGGGGGCGGCGGCACTGAAGCTTTCTTT. Supplemented by reference TRBV11-2 and TRBJ1-1, the full variable domain reads EAGVAQSPRYKIIEKRQSVAFWCNPISGHATLYWYQQILGQGPKLLIQFQNNGVVDDSQLPKDRFSAERLKGVDSTLKIQPAKLEDSAVYLCASSLGGGGGTEAFFGQGTRLTVV.

Turning to this clone: At the DNA level, this CDR3 is encoded by other sequences in the same sample as well. The rearrangement links TRBV9 to TRBJ2-1, with 8 bases fitting TRBD2. The germline V gene has CDR1 SGDLS and CDR2 YYNGEE. The CDR3 runs 16 residues. V shed 3 bases, J shed 0 bases, and the junction held 5 bases outside the gene matches. Here the CDR3 reads CASSASGSSSYNEQFF. The DNA for the CDR3 is TGTGCCAGCAGCGCCAGCGGGAGTAGCTCCTACAATGAGCAGTTCTTC.

The rearrangement links TRBV14 to TRBJ2-7; D gene unclear. The length of the CDR3 is 12 residues. The germline V gene encodes CDR1 SGHDN and CDR2 FVKESK. The V end lost 1 base, the J end lost 4 bases, and 5 bases lay between the germline ends. The CDR3 coding sequence is TGTGCCAGCAGCCAAGGAGGTTACGAGCAGTACTTC. Protein: CASSQGGYEQYF.

The V call is TRBV5-1, the J call TRBJ1-4, with a weak D call TRBD1 (5 bases). Trimming stripped 3 bases from V and 0 bases from J, with 12 bases between. The V gene's germline CDR1 is SGHRS and CDR2 YFSETQ. The CDR3 is 16 amino acids. CDR3 in amino acids: CASSSRDGATNEKLFF. The CDR3 bases are TGCGCCAGCAGCTCGCGGGACGGCGCAACTAATGAAAAACTGTTTTTT. The full variable domain, in which reference TRBV5-1 and TRBJ1-4 provide the parts outside the CDR3, is KAGVTQTPRYLIKTRGQQVTLSCSPISGHRSVSWYQQTPGQGLQFLFEYFSETQRNKGNFPGRFSGRQFSNSRSEMNVSTLELGDSALYLCASSSRDGATNEKLFFGSGTQLSVL.

The J gene is TRBJ1-2, the V gene TRBV5-6; no clear D. Deletions cut 0 bases from V and 3 bases from J, with 12 bases between. The CDR3 runs to 15 residues. CDR1 is SGHDT, CDR2 YYEEEE, per germline. This chain's CDR3 is CASSLGRVFDYGYTF. CDR3 nucleotide sequence: TGTGCCAGCAGCTTGGGGAGGGTCTTCGACTATGGCTACACCTTC. Based on the CDR3 plus reference TRBV5-6 and TRBJ1-2, the full variable domain is DAGVTQSPTHLIKTRGQQVTLRCSPKSGHDTVSWYQQALGQGPQFIFQYYEEEERQRGNFPDRFSGHQFPNYSSELNVNALLLGDSALYLCASSLGRVFDYGYTFGSGTRLTVV.

The V gene is TRBV10-3, the J gene TRBJ2-3; TRBD2 matches at 8 bases. From germline, CDR1 is ENHRY and CDR2 SYGVKD. This CDR3 comprises 17 residues. Trimming cost V 0 bases and J 4 bases; bases outside gene matches: 9. The CDR3 region is CAISESSGGRLSDTQYF. The CDR3 nucleotides read TGTGCCATCAGTGAGTCGAGTGGCGGGAGGTTATCAGATACGCAGTATTTT.

The rearrangement joins TRBV5-1 to TRBJ2-1; 9 nucleotides agree with TRBD2. Germline CDR1 is SGHRS and CDR2 is YFSETQ. The CDR3 is 14 amino acids. V trimming: 4 bases; J trimming: 7 bases; junction bases outside the gene matches: 6. The CDR3, as DNA: TGCGCCAGCAGCCGAAATAGCGGGAGTAATGAGCAGTTCTTC. It translates to CASSRNSGSNEQFF.

J is TRBJ1-3 and V is TRBV7-9; 7 nucleotides line up with TRBD1. The CDR3 totals 19 residues. V dropped 1 base and J dropped 0; count of bases not matched to a gene: 12. The germline CDR1 and CDR2 sequences are SEHNR and FQNEAQ (reference sequence). The CDR3 region has the DNA TGTGCCAGCAGCTTAGGACTGTTTCCCAGGGGGAACTCTGGAAACACCATATATTTT. This codes for CASSLGLFPRGNSGNTIYF.

In its sample, this clone was seen once. The chain is built from TRBV5-5 and TRBJ2-1, with TRBD2 as a possible D gene (5 bases). Germline V lookup: CDR1 SGHKS, CDR2 YYEKEE (reference sequence). V dropped 4 bases and J dropped 0 bases, with 17 bases sitting between them. The CDR3 runs to 17 residues. In DNA form, the CDR3 reads TGTGCCAGCAGCCCCTTCTCAACTAGTAGCTCCTACAATGAGCAGTTCTTC. Protein product: CASSPFSTSSSYNEQFF.